Detailed here is one TCR beta chain. Its antigen is not known. These data are taken from a study of vaccination and CD4 T cells after COVID-19. At the level of the study: Blood was drawn a median around 66 days post second dose, range 14 to 241. Overlapping peptides covering the spike proteins of SARS-CoV-2, HCoV-NL63, HCoV-OC43 and HCoV-229E were added to stimulate cells.

The treatment here: approximately 10-day PBMC culture with coronavirus spike peptide pools or control peptides (ViraFEST assay). The collection of CD4+ T cells from the unexposed donor took place before the COVID-19 pandemic (2011-2018). Each of days 3 and 7 saw half the medium replaced by fresh IL-2 medium. The ends were cut back, 7 bases at V and 5 bases at J, with 27 bases in the middle. Germline V gene data show CDR1 as WNHNN and CDR2 as SYGVQD (reference sequence). This CDR3 region has 17 residues. The Oncomine TCR Beta short-read assay was applied to DNA of cultured CD4+ T cells. Cultured CD4+ T cells were the source of extracted genomic DNA. Via MiXCR, TCRdb re-called the PCR reads, giving one row per CDR3 protein. In the table there are some 8,000 distinct CDR3 sequences, roughly 30% of which are singletons.

This chain connects TRBV10-1 to TRBJ2-7; no firm D call. The sample was CD4+ T cells from blood, cultured in vitro. The clonotype comes from a human donor in good health. CDR3 sequence (DNA): TGCGCCAGCATCCCGATGGTAGCCTCTAGGATGAGCCACGAGCAGTACTTC. Translation gives CASIPMVASRMSHEQYF.